This T cell receptor (beta chain) comes out of a study of OX40 agonist ivuxolimab in advanced cancers. Whole-study context: Partial responses were recorded for three patients, including one with hepatocellular carcinoma and two with cutaneous melanoma. Study-wide results and caveats: Which antigen the expanded peripheral T cells recognized is unknown. There was clonal expansion of CD4+ and CD8+ blood T cells by week 6 at 0.1 to 3.0 mg/kg.

Trimming cost V 5 bases and J 4 bases; bases outside gene matches: 10. Germline loops: CDR1 MDHEN, CDR2 SYDVKM. The CDR3 runs 15 residues. TCRdb's copy holds only in-frame clones and misses some; the assay was immunoSEQ multiplex PCR. The sample lists fewer than 75,000 clones; 80% were seen once. This clone showed up just a few times. Its cognate antigen is unknown. This chain connects TRBV28 to TRBJ1-2; 7 bases align to TRBD1. The TCR sequence derives from an adult with an advanced solid tumor such as melanoma, head and neck, liver or kidney cancer. This specimen consisted of CD4+ or CD8+ T cells sorted from blood, obtained in a trial of the OX40 agonist ivuxolimab. Here the CDR3 DNA reads TGTGCCAGCAGTACGACGGGACAGAAACTCTATGGCTACACCTTC. This codes for CASSTTGQKLYGYTF.